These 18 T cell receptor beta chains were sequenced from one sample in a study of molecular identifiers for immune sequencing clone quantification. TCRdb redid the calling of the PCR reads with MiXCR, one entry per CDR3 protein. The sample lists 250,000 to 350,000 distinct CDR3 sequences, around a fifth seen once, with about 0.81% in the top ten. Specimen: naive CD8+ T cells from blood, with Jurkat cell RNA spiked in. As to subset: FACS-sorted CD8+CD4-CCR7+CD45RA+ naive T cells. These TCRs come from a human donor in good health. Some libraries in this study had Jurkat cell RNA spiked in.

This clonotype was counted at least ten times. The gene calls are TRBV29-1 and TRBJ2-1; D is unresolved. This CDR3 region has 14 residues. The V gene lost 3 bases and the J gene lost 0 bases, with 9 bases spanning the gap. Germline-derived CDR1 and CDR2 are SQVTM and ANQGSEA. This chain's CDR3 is CSVELLLSYNEQFF. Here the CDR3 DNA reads TGCAGCGTTGAGTTACTCCTCTCCTACAATGAGCAGTTCTTC.

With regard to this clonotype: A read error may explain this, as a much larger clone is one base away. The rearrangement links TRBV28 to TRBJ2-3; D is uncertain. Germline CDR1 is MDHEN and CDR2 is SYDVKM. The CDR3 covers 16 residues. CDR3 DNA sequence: TGTGCCAGCACCCGCCTCGTTCGAGGATACGGAGATACGCAGTGTTTT. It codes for CASTRLVRGYGDTQCF.

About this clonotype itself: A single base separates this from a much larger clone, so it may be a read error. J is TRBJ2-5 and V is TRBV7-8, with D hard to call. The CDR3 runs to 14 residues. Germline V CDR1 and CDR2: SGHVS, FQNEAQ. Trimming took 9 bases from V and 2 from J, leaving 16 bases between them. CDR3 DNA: TGTGCCAGGAGCCCCCCGGCCATACAAGAGACCCAGTACTTC. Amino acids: CARSPPAIQETQYF.

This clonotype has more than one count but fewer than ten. DNA of the CDR3: TGTGCCAGCAGCCGTTTCGTCCCAAATCAGCCCCAGCATTTT. Translating gives CASSRFVPNQPQHF. The rearrangement links TRBV6-2 or TRBV6-3 to TRBJ1-5; D remains unclear. CDR1 is MNHEY and CDR2 is SVGEGT in the germline V gene. CDR3 length equals 14 residues. Trimming took 6 bases from V and 4 from J, leaving 13 bases between them.

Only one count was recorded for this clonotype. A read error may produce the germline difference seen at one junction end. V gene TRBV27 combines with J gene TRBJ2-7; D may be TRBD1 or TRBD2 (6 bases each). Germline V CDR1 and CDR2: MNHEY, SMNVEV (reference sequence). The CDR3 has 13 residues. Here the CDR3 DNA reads TGTGCCACGGGACTTCGCGACGGGGGCGAGCAGTGCTTC. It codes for CATGLRDGGEQCF.

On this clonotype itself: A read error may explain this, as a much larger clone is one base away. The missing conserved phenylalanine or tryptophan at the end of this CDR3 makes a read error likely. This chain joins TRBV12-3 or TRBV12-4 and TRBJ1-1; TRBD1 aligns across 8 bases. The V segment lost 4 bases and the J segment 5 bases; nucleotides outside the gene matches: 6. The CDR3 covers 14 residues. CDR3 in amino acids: CASSSSGGLTEAFS. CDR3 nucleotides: TGTGCCAGCAGTTCATCAGGGGGCCTTACTGAAGCTTTCTCT.

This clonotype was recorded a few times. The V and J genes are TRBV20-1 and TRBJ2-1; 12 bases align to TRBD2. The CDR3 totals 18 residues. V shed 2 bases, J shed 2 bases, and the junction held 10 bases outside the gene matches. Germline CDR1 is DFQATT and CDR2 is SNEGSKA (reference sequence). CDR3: CSARRASGRAEPYNEQFF. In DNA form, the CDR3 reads TGCAGTGCTAGAAGGGCTAGCGGGAGGGCCGAACCCTACAATGAGCAGTTCTTC.

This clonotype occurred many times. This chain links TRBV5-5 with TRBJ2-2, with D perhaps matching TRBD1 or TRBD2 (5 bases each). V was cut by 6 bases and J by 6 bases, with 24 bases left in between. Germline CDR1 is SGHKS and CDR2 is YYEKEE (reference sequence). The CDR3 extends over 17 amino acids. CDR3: CASTMGRLESFAGELFF. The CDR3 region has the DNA TGTGCCAGCACCATGGGACGGCTAGAGTCGTTCGCCGGGGAGCTGTTTTTT.

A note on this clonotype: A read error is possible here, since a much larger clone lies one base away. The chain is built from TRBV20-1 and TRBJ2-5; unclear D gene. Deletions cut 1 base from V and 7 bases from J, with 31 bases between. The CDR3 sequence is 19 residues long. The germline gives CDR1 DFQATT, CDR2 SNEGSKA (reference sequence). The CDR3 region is CSARGDCRLESYLPPTQYF. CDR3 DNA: TGCAGTGCTAGAGGAGATTGTCGTCTGGAGAGTTATTTACCACCGACCCAGTACTTC.

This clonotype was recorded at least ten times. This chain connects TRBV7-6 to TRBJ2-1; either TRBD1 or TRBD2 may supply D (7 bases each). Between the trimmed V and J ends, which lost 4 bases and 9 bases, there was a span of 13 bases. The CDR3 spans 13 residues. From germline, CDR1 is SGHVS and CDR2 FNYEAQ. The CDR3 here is CASSWGGGSEQFF. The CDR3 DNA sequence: TGTGCCAGCAGCTGGGGAGGGGGCAGTGAGCAGTTCTTC.

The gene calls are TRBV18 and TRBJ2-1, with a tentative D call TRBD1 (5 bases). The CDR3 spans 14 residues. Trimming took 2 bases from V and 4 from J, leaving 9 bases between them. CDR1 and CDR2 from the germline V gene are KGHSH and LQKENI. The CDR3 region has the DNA TGTGCCAGCTCACCATCAGGGCCTTACAATGAGCAGTTCTTC. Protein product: CASSPSGPYNEQFF.

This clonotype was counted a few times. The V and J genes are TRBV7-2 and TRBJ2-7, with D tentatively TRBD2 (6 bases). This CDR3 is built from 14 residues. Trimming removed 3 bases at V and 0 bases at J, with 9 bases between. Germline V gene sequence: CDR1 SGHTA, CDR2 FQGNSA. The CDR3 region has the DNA TGTGCCAGCAGCTTCCAGGGACTCTCCTACGAGCAGTACTTC. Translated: CASSFQGLSYEQYF.

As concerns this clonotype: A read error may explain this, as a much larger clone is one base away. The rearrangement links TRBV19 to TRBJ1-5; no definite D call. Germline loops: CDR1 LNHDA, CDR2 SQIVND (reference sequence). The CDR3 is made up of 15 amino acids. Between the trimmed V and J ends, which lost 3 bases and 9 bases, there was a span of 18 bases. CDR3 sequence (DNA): TGTGCCAGTAGTATCGGAGGGTACGGGTTACGGCCCCAGCATTTT. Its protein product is CASSIGGYGLRPQHF.

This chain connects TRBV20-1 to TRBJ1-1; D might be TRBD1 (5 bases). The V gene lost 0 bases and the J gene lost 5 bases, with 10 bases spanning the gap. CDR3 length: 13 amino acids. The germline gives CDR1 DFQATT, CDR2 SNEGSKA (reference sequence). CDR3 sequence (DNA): TGCAGTGCTAGAGAACGAGGGGAGACTGAAGCTTTCTTT. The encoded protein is CSARERGETEAFF.

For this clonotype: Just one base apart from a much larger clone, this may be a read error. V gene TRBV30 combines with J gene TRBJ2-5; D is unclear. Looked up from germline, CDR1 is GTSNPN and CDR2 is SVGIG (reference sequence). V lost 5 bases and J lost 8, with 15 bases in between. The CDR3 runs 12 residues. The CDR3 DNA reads TGTGCCTGGGGTCCGGAAGGAAGAACCCAGTACTTC. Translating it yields CAWGPEGRTQYF.

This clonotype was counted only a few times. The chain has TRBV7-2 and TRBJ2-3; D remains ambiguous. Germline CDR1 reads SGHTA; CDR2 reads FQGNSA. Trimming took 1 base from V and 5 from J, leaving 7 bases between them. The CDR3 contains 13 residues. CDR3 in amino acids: CASSLVTGDTQYF. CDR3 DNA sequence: TGTGCCAGCAGCTTAGTTACGGGAGATACGCAGTATTTT.

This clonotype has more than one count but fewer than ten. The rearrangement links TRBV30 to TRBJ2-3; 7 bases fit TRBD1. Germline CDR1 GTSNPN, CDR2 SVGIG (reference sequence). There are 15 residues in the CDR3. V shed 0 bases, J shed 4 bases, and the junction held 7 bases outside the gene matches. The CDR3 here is CAWSVLTGNADTQYF. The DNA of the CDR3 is TGTGCCTGGAGTGTTTTGACAGGGAACGCAGATACGCAGTATTTT.

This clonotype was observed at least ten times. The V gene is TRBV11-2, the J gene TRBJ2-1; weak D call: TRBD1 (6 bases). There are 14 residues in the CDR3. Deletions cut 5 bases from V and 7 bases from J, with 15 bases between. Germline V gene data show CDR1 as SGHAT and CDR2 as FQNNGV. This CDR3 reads CASSPPGVGNEQFF. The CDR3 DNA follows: TGTGCCAGCAGCCCTCCAGGGGTGGGGAATGAGCAGTTCTTC.